This section outlines one T cell receptor (delta chain) sequence together with its context. Its antigen has not been determined. This may be a read error, as it is one base from a much larger clone. This same CDR3 is encoded by further DNA sequences in the sample. Library preparation employed 5' RACE. Data came from an Illumina MiSeq. TCRdb reran clone calling on the public reads with CATT; rows sharing one DNA sequence were then combined. The sample table holds about 2,400 delta-chain clones, of which under 30% were seen once. The ten biggest clones cover around 17% of the sample. From the cysteine up to the phenylalanine, the CDR3 has a length of 18 residues. Just CDR3 DNA is preserved here, 54 bases in frame from base 1. The V end gives up 1 base and the J end 0 bases, leaving 11 bases in the junction not matched to a gene. The germline V gene yields GEAIGNYY for CDR1 and EKD for CDR2. This entry belongs to a study of delta chain sequences of gamma delta T cells (dated by TCRdb to 2015 to 2018).

Sequencing input: either unsorted cells or a sorted T cell fraction (not recorded which). The TCR originated in a human donor in good health. In this chain, TRDV2 is recombined with TRDJ1; TRDD3 matches 9 bases in the middle. The CDR3 region reads CACDTVRTGGQYTDKLIF. The base sequence is TGTGCCTGTGACACAGTGCGTACTGGGGGACAGTACACCGATAAACTCATCTTT.